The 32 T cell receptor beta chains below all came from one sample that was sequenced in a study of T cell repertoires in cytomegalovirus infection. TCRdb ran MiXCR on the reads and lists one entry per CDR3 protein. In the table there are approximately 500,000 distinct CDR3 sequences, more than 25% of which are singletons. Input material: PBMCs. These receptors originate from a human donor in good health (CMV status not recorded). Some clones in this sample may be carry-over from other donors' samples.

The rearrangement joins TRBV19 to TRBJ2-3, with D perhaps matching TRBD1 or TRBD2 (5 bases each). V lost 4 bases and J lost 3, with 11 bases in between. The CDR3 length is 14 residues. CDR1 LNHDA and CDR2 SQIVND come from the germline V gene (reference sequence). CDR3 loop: CASSTGTATDTQYF. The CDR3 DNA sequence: TGTGCCAGTAGTACCGGGACGGCGACAGATACGCAGTATTTT.

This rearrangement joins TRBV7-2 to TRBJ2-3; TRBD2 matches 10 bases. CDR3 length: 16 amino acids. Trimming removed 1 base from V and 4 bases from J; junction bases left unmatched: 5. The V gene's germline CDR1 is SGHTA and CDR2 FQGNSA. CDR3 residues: CASSLGTSGKADTQYF. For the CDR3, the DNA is TGTGCCAGCAGCTTAGGTACTAGCGGGAAAGCAGATACGCAGTATTTT.

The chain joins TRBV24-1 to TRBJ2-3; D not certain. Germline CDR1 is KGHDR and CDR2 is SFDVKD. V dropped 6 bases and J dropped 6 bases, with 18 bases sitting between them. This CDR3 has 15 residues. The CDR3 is CATSHPATTPDTQYF. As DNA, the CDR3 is TGTGCCACCAGTCACCCAGCGACGACGCCGGATACGCAGTATTTT.

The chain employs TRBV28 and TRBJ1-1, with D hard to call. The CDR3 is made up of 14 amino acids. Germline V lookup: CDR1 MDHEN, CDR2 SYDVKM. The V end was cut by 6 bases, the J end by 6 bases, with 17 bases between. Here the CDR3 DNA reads TGTGCCAGCAGCATTGACATATCCCGGGCTGAAGCTTTCTTT. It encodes CASSIDISRAEAFF.

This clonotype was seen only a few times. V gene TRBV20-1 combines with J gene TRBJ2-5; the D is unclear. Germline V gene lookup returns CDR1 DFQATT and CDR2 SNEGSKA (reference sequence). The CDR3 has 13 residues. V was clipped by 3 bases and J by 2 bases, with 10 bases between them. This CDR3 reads CSASRQSQETQYF. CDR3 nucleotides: TGCAGTGCTAGCCGGCAGTCTCAAGAGACCCAGTACTTC.

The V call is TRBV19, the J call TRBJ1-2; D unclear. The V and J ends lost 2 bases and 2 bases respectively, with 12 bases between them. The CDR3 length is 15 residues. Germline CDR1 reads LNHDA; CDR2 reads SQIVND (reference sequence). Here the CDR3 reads CASSISSRQNYGYTF. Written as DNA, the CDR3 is TGTGCCAGTAGTATATCATCTCGCCAGAACTATGGCTACACCTTC.

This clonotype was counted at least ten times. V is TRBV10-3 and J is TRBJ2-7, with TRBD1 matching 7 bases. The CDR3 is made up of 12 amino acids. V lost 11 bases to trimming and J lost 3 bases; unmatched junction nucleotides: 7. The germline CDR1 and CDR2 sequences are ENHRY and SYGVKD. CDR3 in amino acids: CASSGTDYEQYF. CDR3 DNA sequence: TGTGCCTCCTCCGGGACAGACTACGAGCAGTACTTC.

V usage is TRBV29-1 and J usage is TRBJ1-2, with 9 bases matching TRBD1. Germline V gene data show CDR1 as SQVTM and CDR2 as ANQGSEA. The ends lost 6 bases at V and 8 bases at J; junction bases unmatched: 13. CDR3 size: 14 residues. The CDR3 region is CSVEQQGARGGYTF. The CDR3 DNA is TGCAGCGTGGAACAACAGGGGGCCCGGGGGGGCTACACCTTC.

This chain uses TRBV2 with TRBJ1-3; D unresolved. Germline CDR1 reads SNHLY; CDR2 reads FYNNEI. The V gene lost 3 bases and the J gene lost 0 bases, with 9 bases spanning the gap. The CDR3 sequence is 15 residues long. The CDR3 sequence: CASSDSGYSGNTIYF. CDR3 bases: TGTGCCAGCAGTGATAGTGGTTACTCTGGAAACACCATATATTTT.

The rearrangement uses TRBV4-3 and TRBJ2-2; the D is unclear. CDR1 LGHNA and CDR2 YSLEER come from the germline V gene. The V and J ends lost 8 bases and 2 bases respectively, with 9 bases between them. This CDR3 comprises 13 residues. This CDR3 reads CASAPDNTGELFF. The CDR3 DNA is TGCGCCAGCGCGCCGGACAACACCGGGGAGCTGTTTTTT.

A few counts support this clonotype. Here the CDR3 reads CATSLGQAESQFF. The CDR3 DNA sequence: TGTGCCACCAGTTTGGGACAGGCGGAGTCGCAGTTCTTC. The chain couples TRBV24-1 to TRBJ2-1; the match to TRBD1 covers 8 bases. V was clipped by 6 bases and J by 12 bases; unmatched bases: 9. This CDR3 has 13 amino acids. The germline V gene has CDR1 KGHDR and CDR2 SFDVKD.

This CDR3 reads CASSLGNIGGEETQYF. CDR3 nucleotide sequence: TGTGCCAGCAGCTTAGGCAACATCGGGGGCGAAGAGACCCAGTACTTC. V usage is TRBV7-9 and J usage is TRBJ2-5; D may be TRBD1 or TRBD2 (6 bases each). The CDR3 is made up of 16 amino acids. Per germline, CDR1 SEHNR and CDR2 FQNEAQ (reference sequence). The V gene lost 1 base and the J gene lost 3 bases, with 15 bases spanning the gap.

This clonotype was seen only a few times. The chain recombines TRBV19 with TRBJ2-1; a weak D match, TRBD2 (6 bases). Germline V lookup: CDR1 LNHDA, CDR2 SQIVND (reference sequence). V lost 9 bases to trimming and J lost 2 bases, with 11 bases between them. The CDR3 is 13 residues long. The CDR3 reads CASRSGAYNEQFF. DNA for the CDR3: TGTGCCAGCCGTAGCGGCGCCTACAATGAGCAGTTCTTC.

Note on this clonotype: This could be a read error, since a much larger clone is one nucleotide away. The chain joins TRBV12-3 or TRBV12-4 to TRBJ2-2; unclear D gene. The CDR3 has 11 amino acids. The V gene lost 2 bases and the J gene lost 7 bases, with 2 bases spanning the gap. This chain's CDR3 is CASSLYGELFF. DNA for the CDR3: TGTGCCAGCAGTTTATACGGGGAGCTGTTTTTT.

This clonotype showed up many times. CDR3 protein: CASSLSGGETGGYTF. CDR3 bases: TGTGCCAGCAGCCTCAGCGGGGGGGAGACCGGTGGCTACACCTTC. The V gene is TRBV7-6, the J gene TRBJ1-2; tentatively, D is TRBD1 (5 bases). CDR3 size: 15 residues. The germline V and J ends were trimmed by 5 bases and 7 bases, with 20 bases remaining between them. Germline loops: CDR1 SGHVS, CDR2 FNYEAQ.

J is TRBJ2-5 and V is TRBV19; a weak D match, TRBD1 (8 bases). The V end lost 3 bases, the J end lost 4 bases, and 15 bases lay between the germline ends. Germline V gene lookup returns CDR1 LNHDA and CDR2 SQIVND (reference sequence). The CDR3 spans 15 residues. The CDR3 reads CASSIPSGTGETQYF. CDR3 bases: TGTGCCAGTAGTATCCCCAGCGGGACAGGAGAGACCCAGTACTTC.

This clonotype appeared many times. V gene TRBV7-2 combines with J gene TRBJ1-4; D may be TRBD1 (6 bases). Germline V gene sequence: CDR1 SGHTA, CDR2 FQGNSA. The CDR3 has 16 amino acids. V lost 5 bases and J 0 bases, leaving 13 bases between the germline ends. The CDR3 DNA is TGTGCCAGCAGCCCCGGACAGACAACAACTAATGAAAAACTGTTTTTT. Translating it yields CASSPGQTTTNEKLFF.

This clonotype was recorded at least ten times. The CDR3 reads CASSFSGESSYEQYV. The CDR3 coding sequence is TGTGCCAGCAGCTTTAGCGGAGAGAGCTCCTACGAGCAGTACGTC. The V and J genes are TRBV11-2 and TRBJ2-7; maybe TRBD2 (6 bases). Deletions cut 3 bases from V and 0 bases from J, with 12 bases between. The CDR3 runs 15 residues. CDR1 SGHAT and CDR2 FQNNGV come from the germline V gene.

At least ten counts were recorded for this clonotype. Here the CDR3 DNA reads TGTGCCAGCAGACCCTTAGGTCGGGGAGATACGCAGTATTTT. Protein product: CASRPLGRGDTQYF. The chain couples TRBV12-3 or TRBV12-4 to TRBJ2-3; D may be TRBD2 (5 bases). The CDR3 spans 14 residues. The ends were cut back, 6 bases at V and 5 bases at J, with 15 bases in the middle.

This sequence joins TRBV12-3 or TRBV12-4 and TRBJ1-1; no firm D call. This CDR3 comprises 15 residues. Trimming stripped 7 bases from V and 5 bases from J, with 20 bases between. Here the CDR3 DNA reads TGTGCCAGCAAAGGTCGGGCCAGACTAACAACTGAAGCTTTCTTT. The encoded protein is CASKGRARLTTEAFF.

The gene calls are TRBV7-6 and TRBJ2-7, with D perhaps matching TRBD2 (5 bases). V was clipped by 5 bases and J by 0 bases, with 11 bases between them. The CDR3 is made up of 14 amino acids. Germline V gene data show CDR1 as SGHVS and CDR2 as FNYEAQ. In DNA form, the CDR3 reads TGTGCCAGCAGCCGTTCCGAGGGCTCCTACGAGCAGTACTTC. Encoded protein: CASSRSEGSYEQYF. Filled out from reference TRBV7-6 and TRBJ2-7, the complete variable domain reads GAGVSQSPRYKVTKRGQDVALRCDPISGHVSLYWYRQALGQGPEFLTYFNYEAQQDKSGLPNDRFSAERPEGSISTLTIQRTEQRDSAMYRCASSRSEGSYEQYFGPGTRLTVT.

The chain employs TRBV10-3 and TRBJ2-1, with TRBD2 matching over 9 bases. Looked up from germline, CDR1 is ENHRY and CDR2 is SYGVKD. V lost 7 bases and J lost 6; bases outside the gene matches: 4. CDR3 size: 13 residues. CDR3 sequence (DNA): TGTGCCATCACTAGCGGGAAGCTCAATGAGCAGTTCTTC. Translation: CAITSGKLNEQFF.

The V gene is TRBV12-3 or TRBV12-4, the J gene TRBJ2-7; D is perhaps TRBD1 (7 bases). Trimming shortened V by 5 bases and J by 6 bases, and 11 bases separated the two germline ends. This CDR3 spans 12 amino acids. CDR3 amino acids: CASSPGGGEQYV. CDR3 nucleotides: TGTGCCAGCAGTCCAGGGGGAGGCGAGCAGTACGTC.

The CDR3 sequence: CSASKGGANSPLHF. In nucleotides, the CDR3 is TGCAGTGCTAGCAAGGGGGGAGCTAATTCACCCCTCCACTTT. J is TRBJ1-6 and V is TRBV20-1; D is perhaps TRBD1 (6 bases). Germline assignment: CDR1 DFQATT and CDR2 SNEGSKA (reference sequence). V was clipped by 3 bases and J by 6 bases, with 12 bases between them. The CDR3 has 14 amino acids.

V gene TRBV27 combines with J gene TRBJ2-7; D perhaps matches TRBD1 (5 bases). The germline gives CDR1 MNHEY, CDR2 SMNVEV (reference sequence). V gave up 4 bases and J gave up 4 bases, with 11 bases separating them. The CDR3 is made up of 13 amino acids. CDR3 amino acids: CASSSRAGYEQYV. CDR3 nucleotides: TGTGCCAGCAGTTCCAGGGCCGGTTACGAGCAGTACGTC.

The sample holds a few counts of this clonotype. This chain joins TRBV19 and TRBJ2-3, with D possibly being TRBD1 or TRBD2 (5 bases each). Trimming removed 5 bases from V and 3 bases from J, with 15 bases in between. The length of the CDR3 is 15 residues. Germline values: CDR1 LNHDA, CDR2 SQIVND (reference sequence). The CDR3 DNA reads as TGTGCCAGTAGTTTACGGGACGGAAGAACAGATACGCAGTATTTT. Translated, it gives CASSLRDGRTDTQYF. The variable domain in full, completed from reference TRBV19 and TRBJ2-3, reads DGGITQSPKYLFRKEGQNVTLSCEQNLNHDAMYWYRQDPGQGLRLIYYSQIVNDFQKGDIAEGYSVSREKKESFPLTVTSAQKNPTAFYLCASSLRDGRTDTQYFGPGTRLTVL.

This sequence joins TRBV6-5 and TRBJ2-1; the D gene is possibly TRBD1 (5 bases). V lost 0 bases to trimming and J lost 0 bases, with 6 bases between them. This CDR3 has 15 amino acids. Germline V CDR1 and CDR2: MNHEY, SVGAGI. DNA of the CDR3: TGTGCCAGCAGTTACTCAGACAGCTCCTACAATGAGCAGTTCTTC. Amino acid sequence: CASSYSDSSYNEQFF.

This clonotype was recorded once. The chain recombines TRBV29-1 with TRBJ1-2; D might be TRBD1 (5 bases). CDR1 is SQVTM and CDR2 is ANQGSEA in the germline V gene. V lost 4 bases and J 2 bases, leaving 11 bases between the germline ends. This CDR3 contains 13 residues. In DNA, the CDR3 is TGCAGCGTTGGATCAGGGCTCAACTATGGCTACACCTTC. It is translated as CSVGSGLNYGYTF.

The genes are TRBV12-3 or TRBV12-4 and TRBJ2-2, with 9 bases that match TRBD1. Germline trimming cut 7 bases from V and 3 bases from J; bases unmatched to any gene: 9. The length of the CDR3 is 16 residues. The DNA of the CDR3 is TGTGCCAGCACCAAGGGACAGGGAACGGACACCGGGGAGCTGTTTTTT. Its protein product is CASTKGQGTDTGELFF.

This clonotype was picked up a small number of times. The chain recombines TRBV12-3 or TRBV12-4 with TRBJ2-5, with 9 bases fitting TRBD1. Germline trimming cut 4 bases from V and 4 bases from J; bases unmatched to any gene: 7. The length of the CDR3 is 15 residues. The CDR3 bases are TGTGCCAGCAGTTCCGGACAGGGGAGAACAGAGACCCAGTACTTC. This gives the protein CASSSGQGRTETQYF.

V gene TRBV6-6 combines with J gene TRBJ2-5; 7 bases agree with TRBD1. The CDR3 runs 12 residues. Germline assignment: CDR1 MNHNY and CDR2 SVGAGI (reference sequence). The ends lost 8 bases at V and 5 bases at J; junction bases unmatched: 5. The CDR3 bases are TGTGCCAGCCAGAGGGGGCCCGAGACCCAGTACTTC. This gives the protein CASQRGPETQYF.

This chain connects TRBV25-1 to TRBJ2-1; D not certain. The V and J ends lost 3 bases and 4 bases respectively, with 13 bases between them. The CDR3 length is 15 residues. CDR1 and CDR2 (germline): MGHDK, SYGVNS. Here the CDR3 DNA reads TGTGCCAGCAGTGATGGGTTAGTCCCTTACAATGAGCAGTTCTTC. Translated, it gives CASSDGLVPYNEQFF.